Listed here is a single T cell receptor beta chain. No cognate antigen has been identified for it. No base-level quality is on record; no much larger clone is a single base apart. This sample was taken from a study of T-cell memory formation after mild COVID-19 (dated by TCRdb to about 2021). Some background on the complete study: TCR sequence clusters from the two donors were found to be largely donor specific. In two donors, T-cell clones that expanded and contracted after mild COVID-19 were followed by sequencing TCRalpha and TCRbeta repertoires longitudinally. The cohort comprised two young, previously healthy adult volunteers, one female and one male.

Ficoll-Paque density gradient centrifugation was the method used to isolate PBMCs. V and J lose 2 bases and 6 bases, and a span of 14 bases separates them. The CDR3 runs 14 residues from the cysteine to the valine. The DNA shown is the 42-base CDR3, in frame from base 1. According to the germline V gene, CDR1 reads MNHEY and CDR2 reads SVGEGT. Study-wide conclusions, independent of this receptor: Contracting CD4+ clones were located mainly in the CM and EM memory subsets, whereas CD8+ clones were found to be enriched in EMRA. Some responding clones were detected in pre-infection memory, suggesting pre-existing cross-reactive memory T cells joined the SARS-CoV-2 response. The study covered only a couple of mild cases, and larger cohorts including severe cases with pre-infection samples were considered necessary. SARS-CoV-2 specificity was not confirmed for the second-wave clones peaking on day 37. Balanced CD4/CD8 phenotypes were observed for clones contracting from day 15 to 85, whereas a bias towards CD4+ was observed for a second wave of clones expanding from day 15 to 37.

Instrument on record: Illumina NovaSeq 6000. cDNA libraries for TCRalpha and TCRbeta were prepared by 5'RACE using constant-segment primers, with sample barcodes and unique molecular identifiers added. Trizol reagent was used to extract RNA from every sample. Library amplification was performed in two PCR steps, and a second sample barcode and Illumina TruSeq adapters were introduced in the second step. Sequencing of libraries was performed on an Illumina NovaSeq with 2 x 150 bp paired-end reads. In the paper's pipeline: Demultiplexing of reads and collapsing into UMI-guided consensus sequences were performed with migec v1.2.7. Using mixcr v2.1.11, UMI consensuses were aligned to TRA and TRB V and J templates and then assembled into clonotypes. Clonotypes were classified as expanded or contracted when called significant by both edgeR and NoisET, with noise models trained on biological replicates. For edgeR calls, the thresholds were a false discovery rate-adjusted p below 0.01 and a log2 fold-change of 1. PCA with hierarchical clustering of max-normalized trajectories of the 1000 most abundant clonotypes was used as exploratory dynamics analysis. Each responding clone was given a CD4 or CD8 phenotype based on the CD4+ and CD8+ repertoires, which had been sequenced separately. The public reads were reanalyzed by TCRdb: fastp trimming at Q25, MiXCR alignment, in-frame beta chains only. CDR3 protein duplicates are merged, each entry listing the most common genes and DNA. In this record, the V and J calls reflect TCRdb's handling and not the investigators' own analysis. Counted in this sample were hundreds of thousands of distinct CDR3 sequences; more than 15% of them appeared once. The ten top clones hold over 20% of the sample.

Sequencing input: PBMCs or a T cell subset sorted from them (not recorded which). The chain couples TRBV6-2 or TRBV6-3 to TRBJ2-7; the D gene is unclear. The TCR comes from a man younger than 30 who had mild COVID-19 (a few samples of this study predate the infection). The sample titles of this study are shuffled in the database, so cell type and time point are left out; the donor was told from shared clones. Here is the DNA: TGTGCCAGCAGTTACGCCGCAGGCTCATCCGAGCAGTACGTC. Its translation reads: CASSYAAGSSEQYV.